The clone carrying this T cell receptor beta chain turned up a few times. The data stem from a study of T cell repertoires in cytomegalovirus infection. Across the whole study: Through public TCR beta signatures, both CMV infection and matching HLA type were indicated.

TCRdb reanalysed the reads using MiXCR and keeps one entry per CDR3 protein. The table has fewer than 700,000 distinct CDR3 sequences, 20% to 25% seen once. The CDR3 is 16 residues long. Trimming removed 4 bases from V and 5 bases from J; junction bases left unmatched: 10. Per the germline V gene, CDR1 is MGHRA and CDR2 is YSYEKL. The receptor was isolated from a human donor in good health (CMV status not recorded). Some clones in this sample may be carry-over from other donors' samples. The chain recombines TRBV4-1 with TRBJ2-4; 8 bases map to TRBD2. Material: CD8+ T cells from PBMCs. The CDR3 reads CASSRNPGGPENIQYF. CDR3 bases: TGCGCCAGCAGCCGCAATCCGGGAGGGCCGGAAAACATTCAGTACTTC.